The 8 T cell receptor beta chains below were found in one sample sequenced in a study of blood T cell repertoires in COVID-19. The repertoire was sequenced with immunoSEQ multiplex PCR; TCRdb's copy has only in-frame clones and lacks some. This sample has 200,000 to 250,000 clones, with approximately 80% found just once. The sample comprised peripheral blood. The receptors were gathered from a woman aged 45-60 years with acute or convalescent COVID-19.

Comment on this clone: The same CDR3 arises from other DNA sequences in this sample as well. The CDR3 protein is CASSFGGNTIYF. The DNA of the CDR3 is TGTGCCAGCAGCTTCGGTGGAAACACCATATATTTT. The J gene is TRBJ1-3, the V gene TRBV12-3 or TRBV12-4; no firm D call. The CDR3 extends over 12 amino acids. V was clipped by 6 bases and J by 3 bases, with 6 bases between them.

The CDR3 region is CASSIRISTGMISTDTQYF. The CDR3 nucleotides are TGTGCCAGTAGTATCCGCATATCGACAGGGATGATTAGCACAGATACGCAGTATTTT. V usage is TRBV19 and J usage is TRBJ2-3; 7 bases fit TRBD1. The CDR3 is made up of 19 amino acids. J lost 0 bases, V lost 3 bases, and 15 bases had no gene match. Germline V gives CDR1 LNHDA, CDR2 SQIVND (reference sequence).

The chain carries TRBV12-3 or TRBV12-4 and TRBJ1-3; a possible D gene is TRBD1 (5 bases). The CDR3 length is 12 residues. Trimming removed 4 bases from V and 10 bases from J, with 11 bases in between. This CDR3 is CASSSRAQTIYF. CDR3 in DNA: TGTGCCAGCAGTTCCAGGGCCCAGACCATATATTTT.

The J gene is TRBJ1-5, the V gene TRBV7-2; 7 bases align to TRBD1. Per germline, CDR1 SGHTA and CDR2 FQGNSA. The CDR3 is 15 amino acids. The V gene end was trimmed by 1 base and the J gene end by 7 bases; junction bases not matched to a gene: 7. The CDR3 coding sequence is TGTGCCAGCAGCTTAGGACAGGGTGATTGGCAGCCCCAGCATTTT. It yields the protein CASSLGQGDWQPQHF.

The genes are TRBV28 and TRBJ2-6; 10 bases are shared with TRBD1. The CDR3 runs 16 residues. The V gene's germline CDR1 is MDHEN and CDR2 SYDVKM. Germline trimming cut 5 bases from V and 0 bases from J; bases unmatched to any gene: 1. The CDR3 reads CASSGTGASGANVLTF. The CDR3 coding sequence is TGTGCCAGCAGTGGGACAGGGGCCTCTGGGGCCAACGTCCTGACTTTC. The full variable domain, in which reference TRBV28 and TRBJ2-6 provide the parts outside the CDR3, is DVKVTQSSRYLVKRTGEKVFLECVQDMDHENMFWYRQDPGLGLRLIYFSYDVKMKEKGDIPEGYSVSREKKERFSLILESASTNQTSMYLCASSGTGASGANVLTFGAGSRLTVL.

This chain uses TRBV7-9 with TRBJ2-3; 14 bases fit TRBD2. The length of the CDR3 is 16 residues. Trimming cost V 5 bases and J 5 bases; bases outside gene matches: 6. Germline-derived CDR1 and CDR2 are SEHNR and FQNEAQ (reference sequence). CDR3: CASSRLAGGLGDTQYF. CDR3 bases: TGTGCCAGCAGCCGACTAGCGGGAGGGCTAGGAGATACGCAGTATTTT.

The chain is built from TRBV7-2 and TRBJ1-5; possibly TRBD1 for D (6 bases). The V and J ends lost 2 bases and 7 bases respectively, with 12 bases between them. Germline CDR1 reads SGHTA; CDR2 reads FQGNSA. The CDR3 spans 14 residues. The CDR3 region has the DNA TGTGCCAGCAGCTTATTACAGGGAAACCAGCCCCAGCATTTT. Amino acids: CASSLLQGNQPQHF.

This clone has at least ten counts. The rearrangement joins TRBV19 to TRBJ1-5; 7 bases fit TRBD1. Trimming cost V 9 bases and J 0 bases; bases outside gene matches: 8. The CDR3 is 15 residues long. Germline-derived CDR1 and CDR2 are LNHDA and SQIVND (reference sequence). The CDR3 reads CASDPGQHSNQPQHF. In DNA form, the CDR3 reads TGTGCCAGCGATCCGGGACAGCATAGCAATCAGCCCCAGCATTTT.